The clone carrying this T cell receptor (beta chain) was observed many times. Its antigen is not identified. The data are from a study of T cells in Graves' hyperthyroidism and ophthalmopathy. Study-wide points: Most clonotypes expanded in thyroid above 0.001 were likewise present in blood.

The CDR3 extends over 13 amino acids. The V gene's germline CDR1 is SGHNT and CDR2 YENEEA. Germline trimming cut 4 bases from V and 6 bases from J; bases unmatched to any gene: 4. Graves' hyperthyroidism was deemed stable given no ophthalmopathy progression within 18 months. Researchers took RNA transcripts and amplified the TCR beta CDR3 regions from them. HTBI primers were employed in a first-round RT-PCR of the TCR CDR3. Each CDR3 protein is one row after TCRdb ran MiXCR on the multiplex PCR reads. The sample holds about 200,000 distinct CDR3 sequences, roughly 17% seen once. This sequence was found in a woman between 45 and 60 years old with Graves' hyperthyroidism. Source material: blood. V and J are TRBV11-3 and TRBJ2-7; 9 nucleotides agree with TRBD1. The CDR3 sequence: CASSWTGAGEQYF. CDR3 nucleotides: TGTGCCAGCAGCTGGACAGGGGCTGGCGAGCAGTACTTC. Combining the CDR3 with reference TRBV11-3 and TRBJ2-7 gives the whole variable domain EAGVVQSPRYKIIEKKQPVAFWCNPISGHNTLYWYLQNLGQGPELLIRYENEEAVDDSQLPKDRFSAERLKGVDSTLKIQPAELGDSAVYLCASSWTGAGEQYFGPGTRLTVT.